The 11 T cell receptor beta chains given below trace back to one sample, sequenced in a study of molecular identifiers for immune sequencing clone quantification. TCRdb re-called the PCR reads with MiXCR, one entry per CDR3 protein. The sample gives over 300,000 distinct CDR3 sequences, 24% of which show up once; about 0.71% is in the top ten. The sequenced sample consisted of naive CD8+ T cells from blood, with Jurkat cell RNA spiked in. Subset indicated: FACS-sorted CD8+CD4-CCR7+CD45RA+ naive T cells. The origin of the receptors is a human donor in good health. Some libraries in this study had Jurkat cell RNA spiked in.

This clonotype was found a few times. The rearrangement joins TRBV9 to TRBJ2-3; D is tentatively TRBD1 or TRBD2 (6 bases each). The CDR3 has 16 amino acids. Trimming cost V 3 bases and J 3 bases, with 17 bases left between them. Per germline, CDR1 SGDLS and CDR2 YYNGEE. The chain's CDR3 is CASSEGTQGLTDTQYF. CDR3 bases: TGTGCCAGCAGCGAGGGGACTCAGGGGCTTACAGATACGCAGTATTTT.

This clonotype has ten or more counts. The chain couples TRBV6-1 to TRBJ1-1, with a tentative D call TRBD1 (6 bases). Germline assignment: CDR1 MNHNS and CDR2 SASEGT. The CDR3 is 18 amino acids. V lost 6 bases and J lost 7, with 30 bases in between. This CDR3 reads CASRFGDRAGELHREAFF. The CDR3 DNA reads TGTGCCAGCAGGTTCGGAGATAGGGCAGGGGAGCTCCACCGTGAAGCTTTCTTT.

This chain uses TRBV4-2 with TRBJ1-1, with 7 nucleotides matching TRBD1. Germline trimming cut 2 bases from V and 5 bases from J; bases unmatched to any gene: 5. The CDR3 runs to 14 residues. Germline V lookup: CDR1 LGHNA, CDR2 YNFKEQ. CDR3 sequence reads: CASSQKGGLTEAFF. CDR3 nucleotides: TGTGCCAGCAGCCAAAAAGGGGGCTTAACTGAAGCTTTCTTT.

This clonotype has ten or more counts. The J gene is TRBJ1-1, the V gene TRBV6-6, with D perhaps TRBD1 (5 bases). The CDR3 consists of 13 residues. From germline, CDR1 is MNHNY and CDR2 SVGAGI (reference sequence). V lost 1 base and J 6 bases, leaving 9 bases between the germline ends. CDR3 DNA sequence: TGTGCCAGCAGTTACTACGGGGACCCTGAAGCTTTCTTT. As protein: CASSYYGDPEAFF.

This clonotype was counted once. Germline and junction disagree at one end, which may indicate a read error. The chain employs TRBV15 and TRBJ2-7; possibly TRBD2 for D (6 bases). Germline V CDR1 and CDR2: LNHNV, YYDKDF (reference sequence). The CDR3 length is 14 residues. The CDR3 reads CATSGDSGAYEQYF. CDR3 coding DNA: TGTGCCACCAGCGGAGACTCGGGGGCCTACGAGCAGTACTTC.

The V and J genes are TRBV12-3 or TRBV12-4 and TRBJ1-4, with 8 positions matching TRBD1. CDR3 length equals 14 residues. The V and J ends lost 6 bases and 6 bases, in that order; junction bases with no gene match: 6. In DNA, the CDR3 is TGTGCCAGCAGCCCGGGACAGGAATATGAAAAACTGTTTTTT. It codes for CASSPGQEYEKLFF.

As for this clonotype: A much larger clone is a single base away; this may be a read error. V and J are TRBV20-1 and TRBJ2-7; 10 positions match TRBD2. The CDR3 length is 16 residues. Germline V gene data show CDR1 as DFQATT and CDR2 as SNEGSKA (reference sequence). The trim removed 2 bases at V and 0 bases at J, leaving 7 bases unmatched. The CDR3 DNA reads TGCAGTGCTAGATCGAGCGGGAGGGCCCGCTCCTACGAGCAGTACTTC. The encoded protein is CSARSSGRARSYEQYF.

The chain uses TRBV27 and TRBJ1-2, with D possibly matching TRBD1 (5 bases). The germline V gene has CDR1 MNHEY and CDR2 SMNVEV (reference sequence). Between the trimmed V and J ends, which lost 0 bases and 3 bases, there was a span of 17 bases. The length of the CDR3 is 17 residues. CDR3 bases: TGTGCCAGCAGTTTATCGAGCCGGGGAATGGGGCACTATGGCTACACCTTC. Amino acid sequence: CASSLSSRGMGHYGYTF.

The chain employs TRBV4-1 and TRBJ2-7; D may be TRBD1 (6 bases). Germline V gene lookup returns CDR1 MGHRA and CDR2 YSYEKL. Deletions cut 1 base from V and 2 bases from J, with 15 bases between. There are 16 residues in the CDR3. The CDR3 DNA reads as TGCGCCAGCAGCCAAGCTATCCAGGGGACCGCCTACGAGCAGTACTTC. Its protein is CASSQAIQGTAYEQYF.

In its sample, this clonotype was seen many times. The chain carries TRBV28 and TRBJ1-1; no clear D gene. The CDR3 contains 10 residues. The germline V gene encodes CDR1 MDHEN and CDR2 SYDVKM. With 7 bases removed from V and 4 bases from J, the gap between germline ends came to 4 bases. CDR3 loop: CASMGTEAFF. DNA for the CDR3: TGTGCCAGCATGGGCACTGAAGCTTTCTTT.

Details on this clonotype: This may come from a read error, since a much larger clone is one base off. The V call is TRBV7-9, the J call TRBJ1-4; D remains unclear. The CDR3 length is 16 residues. The germline gives CDR1 SEHNR, CDR2 FQNEAQ (reference sequence). CDR3 sequence (DNA): TGTGCCAGCAGCACCAACGGAGGTGCAACTAATGAAAAACTGGTTTTT. Translated, it gives CASSTNGGATNEKLVF.